This T cell receptor beta chain was captured by sequencing in a study of T cells after yellow fever vaccination. Study-wide findings and caveats: It was a small share of clonotypes that appeared in both CD4 and CD8 compartments.

CDR1 and CDR2 from the germline V gene are LNHDA and SQIVND (reference sequence). The CDR3 is 15 residues long, counting both termini. TCRdb reanalysed the 5' RACE reads using MiXCR and keeps one entry per CDR3 protein. This table holds some 220,000 distinct CDR3 sequences, 2.5% to 3.5% found once. This clonotype was seen a few times. Its antigen is unknown. Because the CDR3's place on the DNA is in doubt, the DNA is left out and the CDR3 is given as listed by TCRdb. Source: CD4+ T cells sorted from PBMCs, taken 10 days after the yellow fever booster vaccination. The TCR sequence derives from a man between 18 and 35 years old who received the YFV17D yellow fever vaccine. V and J are TRBV19 and TRBJ2-3; the table names TRBD1, a call not compared with the DNA. CDR3 protein: CASRDTGFFGDTQYF.